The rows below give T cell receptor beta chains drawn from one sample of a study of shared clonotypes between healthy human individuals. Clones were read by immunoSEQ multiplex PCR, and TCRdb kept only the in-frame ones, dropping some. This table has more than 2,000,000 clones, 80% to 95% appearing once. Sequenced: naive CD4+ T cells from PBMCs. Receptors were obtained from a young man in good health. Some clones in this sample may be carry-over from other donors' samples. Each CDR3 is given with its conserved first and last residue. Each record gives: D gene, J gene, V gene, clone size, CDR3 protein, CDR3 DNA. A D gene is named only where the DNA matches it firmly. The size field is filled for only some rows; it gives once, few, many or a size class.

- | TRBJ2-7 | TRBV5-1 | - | CASSSRTAYEQYF | TGCGCCAGCAGCTCCCGGACAGCCTACGAGCAGTACTTC
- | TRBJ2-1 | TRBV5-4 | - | CASSLSWRLDYNEQFF | TGTGCCAGCAGCTTGTCCTGGAGACTAGATTACAATGAGCAGTTCTTC
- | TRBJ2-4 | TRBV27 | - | CASSPQAGRAKNIQYF | TGTGCCAGCAGTCCTCAAGCAGGCAGGGCCAAAAACATTCAGTACTTC
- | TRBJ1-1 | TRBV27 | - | CASSFPPETPMNTEAFF | TGTGCCAGCAGTTTCCCGCCTGAGACACCCATGAACACTGAAGCTTTCTTT
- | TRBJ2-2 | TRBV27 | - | CASSLSWDVGTGELFF | TGTGCCAGCAGTTTATCCTGGGACGTAGGGACCGGGGAGCTGTTTTTT
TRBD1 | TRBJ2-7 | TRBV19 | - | CASSIKIDRAHEQYF | TGTGCCAGTAGTATAAAAATCGACAGGGCCCACGAGCAGTACTTC
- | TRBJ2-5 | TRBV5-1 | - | CASSLQGGSQETQYF | TGCGCCAGCAGCTTGCAGGGTGGGAGCCAAGAGACCCAGTACTTC
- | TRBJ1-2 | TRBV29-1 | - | CSVGVKGRLTF | TGCAGCGTTGGAGTTAAGGGACGACTCACCTTC
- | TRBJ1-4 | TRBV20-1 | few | CSASSGEKLFF | TGCAGTGCCAGCAGTGGGGAAAAACTGTTTTTT
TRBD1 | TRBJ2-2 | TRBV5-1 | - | CASSGQGAPGELFF | TGCGCCAGCAGCGGTCAGGGGGCACCCGGGGAGCTGTTTTTT
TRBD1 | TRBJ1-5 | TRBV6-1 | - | CASSEGSGLTGDSNQPQHF | TGTGCCAGCAGTGAAGGATCCGGACTAACAGGGGATAGCAATCAGCCCCAGCATTTT
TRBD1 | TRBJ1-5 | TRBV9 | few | CASALGTGSNQPQHF | TGTGCCAGCGCCCTCGGGACAGGCTCTAATCAGCCCCAGCATTTT
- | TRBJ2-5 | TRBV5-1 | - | CASSWGMSSTWETQYF | TGCGCCAGCAGCTGGGGGATGAGCTCGACATGGGAGACCCAGTACTTC
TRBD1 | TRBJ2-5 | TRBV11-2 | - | CASSAIYRGASQTQYF | TGTGCCAGCAGCGCTATCTACAGGGGCGCTTCACAGACCCAGTACTTC
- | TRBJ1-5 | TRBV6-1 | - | CASSEYLQPQHF | TGTGCCAGCAGTGAGTACCTACAGCCCCAGCATTTT
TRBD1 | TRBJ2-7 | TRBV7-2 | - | CASSRDRGDYEQYF | TGTGCCAGCAGTCGGGACAGGGGGGACTACGAGCAGTACTTC
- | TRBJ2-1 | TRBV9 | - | CASSVVAGTGSSYNEQFF | TGTGCCAGCAGCGTAGTTGCAGGGACCGGGAGCTCCTACAATGAGCAGTTCTTC
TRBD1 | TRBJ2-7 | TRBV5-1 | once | CASSLGFPGQGFYEQYF | TGCGCCAGCAGCTTGGGGTTCCCGGGACAGGGATTCTACGAGCAGTACTTC
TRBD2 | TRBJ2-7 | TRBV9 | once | CASSVGAGDPYEQYF | TGTGCCAGCAGCGTAGGAGCGGGAGACCCCTACGAGCAGTACTTC
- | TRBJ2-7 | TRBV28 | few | CASIDSGRDEQYF | TGTGCCAGCATCGACTCCGGAAGAGACGAGCAGTACTTC
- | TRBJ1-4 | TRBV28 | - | CATRPPAPQGHMNEKLFF | TGTGCCACCAGGCCTCCCGCCCCACAGGGTCATATGAATGAAAAACTGTTTTTT
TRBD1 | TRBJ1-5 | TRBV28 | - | CASFTPGQGSNQPQHF | TGTGCCAGCTTCACTCCGGGACAGGGAAGCAATCAGCCCCAGCATTTT
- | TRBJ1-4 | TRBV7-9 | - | CASSLGAGFVDEKLFF | TGTGCCAGCAGCTTAGGAGCGGGGTTCGTGGATGAAAAACTGTTTTTT
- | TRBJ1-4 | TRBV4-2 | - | CASSTNIGATNEKLFF | TGTGCCAGCAGCACCAATATAGGCGCAACTAATGAAAAACTGTTTTTT
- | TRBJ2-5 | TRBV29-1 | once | CSAGTRETQYF | TGCAGTGCCGGGACACGGGAGACCCAGTACTTC
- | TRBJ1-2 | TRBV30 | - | CAWAAAGGYTF | TGTGCCTGGGCAGCCGCGGGGGGCTACACCTTC
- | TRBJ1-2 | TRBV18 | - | CASSREQGGGYTF | TGTGCCAGCTCACGAGAACAGGGAGGAGGCTACACCTTC
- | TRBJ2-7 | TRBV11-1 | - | CASSLVRGAYEQYF | TGTGCCAGCAGCTTAGTTCGAGGGGCCTACGAGCAGTACTTC